This TCR beta chain emerged from a study of blood T cell repertoires in COVID-19. Study-wide context: T cells, B-cell-depleted T cells, or PBMCs provided the cDNA or gDNA that served as material.

Original handling: Researchers report that nucleated cell counts were estimated from reference gene primer amplification. The data were produced by immunoSEQ multiplex PCR, yet TCRdb's version contains in-frame clones alone and is incomplete. From that table come the V and J calls and clone size; the DNA was used to work out D and trimming. The table shows about 68,000 clones, with over 75% occurring only once. Germline V lookup: CDR1 SGDLS, CDR2 YYNGEE. CDR3 size: 17 residues. Trimming shortened V by 4 bases and J by 3 bases, and 22 bases separated the two germline ends. This receptor was taken from a man between 45 and 60 years old with acute or convalescent COVID-19. Input material: peripheral blood. The gene calls are TRBV9 and TRBJ1-2; tentatively, D is TRBD1 (5 bases). CDR3 sequence: CASSQTIGERQHYGYTF. The CDR3 bases are TGTGCCAGCAGCCAAACGATAGGAGAGAGACAGCACTATGGCTACACCTTC.